The subject of this entry is one T cell receptor beta chain. Its antigen is as yet unknown. The junction departs from the called germline gene at one end, perhaps through a read error. These data originate in a study of OX40 agonist ivuxolimab in advanced cancers. The overall study: Partial responses occurred in three patients (one hepatocellular carcinoma, two cutaneous melanoma). Whole-study findings and limits: Both blood CD4+ and CD8+ T cells showed clonal growth by week 6 at 0.1 to 3.0 mg/kg.

Method: immunoSEQ multiplex PCR; TCRdb's copy keeps in-frame clones and lacks some. The repertoire holds about 71,000 clones, with roughly nine tenths as singletons. The CDR3 is 15 amino acids. Germline-derived CDR1 and CDR2 are SGHTA and FQGNSA. Baseline, cycle 4 day 1, and cycle 7 day 1 were the blood sampling points. The material was CD4+ or CD8+ T cells sorted from blood, obtained in a trial of the OX40 agonist ivuxolimab. The clonotype comes from an adult with an advanced solid tumor such as melanoma, head and neck, liver or kidney cancer. This sequence joins TRBV7-2 and TRBJ2-5; D is perhaps TRBD2 (6 bases). This chain's CDR3 is CASSQEGTSQGTQYF. CDR3 coding DNA: TGTGCCAGCAGCCAGGAGGGGACCTCCCAAGGGACCCAGTACTTC. Filled out from reference TRBV7-2 and TRBJ2-5, the complete variable domain reads GAGVSQSPSNKVTEKGKDVELRCDPISGHTALYWYRQSLGQGLEFLIYFQGNSAPDKSGLPSDRFSAERTGGSVSTLTIQRTQQEDSAVYLCASSQEGTSQGTQYFGPGTRLLVL.